The clone carrying this T cell receptor (beta chain) has only a few counts. What it binds is unknown. Trimming at V came to 5 bases and at J to 7 bases, leaving 7 bases not matched to a gene. The CDR3 loop spans 14 amino acids. Per the germline V gene, CDR1 is LGHNA and CDR2 is YNFKEQ. The sample belongs to a study of cytomegalovirus exposure and HLA in healthy donors. Points from the study as a whole: It was likely that a cluster of highly shared sequence variants was a sequencing artifact.

The PCR used 60 Vbeta and 13 Jbeta primers. Libraries were prepared by immunoSEQ multiplex PCR; TCRdb keeps only in-frame clonotypes and omits some of them. Of about 130,000 clones listed, around 80% are singletons. Sequencing used PBMCs. The source is a woman aged 45-65 years in good health and CMV-seronegative. The V call is TRBV4-2, the J call TRBJ1-4, with TRBD1 identical over 7 bases. The CDR3 DNA is TGTGCCAGCAGCTCGACAGGGTTGACTGAAAAACTGTTTTTT. Translated: CASSSTGLTEKLFF.